Below are 32 T cell receptor beta chains sequenced from a single sample in a study of CD8+ T cells in alopecia areata. Once RNA had been extracted, it was reverse transcribed into cDNA to act as the sequencing template. Profiled with immunoSEQ multiplex PCR; TCRdb holds only in-frame clones, not every one. Of 200,000 to 250,000 clones listed, 30% to 40% are singletons. The treatment denotes: oral pan-JAK inhibitor, 5-10 mg twice daily. Sequences were derived from CD4+ T cells sorted from blood, sampled around week 30, from a patient treated with tofacitinib. The receptors originated from a human donor with alopecia areata.

This clone showed up just a few times. V usage is TRBV18 and J usage is TRBJ1-1, with a weak D call TRBD1 (6 bases). The CDR3 has 14 amino acids. V lost 3 bases, J lost 1 base, and 9 bases lay in between. CDR1 KGHSH and CDR2 LQKENI come from the germline V gene. The chain's CDR3 is CASSPGQSNTEAFF. CDR3 nucleotides: TGTGCCAGCTCACCTGGACAGTCGAACACTGAAGCTTTCTTT.

This chain uses TRBV5-1 with TRBJ2-7, with D perhaps matching TRBD2 (6 bases). Germline values: CDR1 SGHRS, CDR2 YFSETQ. The CDR3 extends over 16 amino acids. V shed 4 bases and J shed 1 base, with 18 bases lying between them. The CDR3 coding sequence is TGCGCCAGCAGCCCTACGGGAGAGGGAAGGTCCTACGAGCAGTACTTC. Amino acids: CASSPTGEGRSYEQYF.

The CDR3 loop reads CASSLSGGNTGELFF. CDR3 DNA: TGCGCCAGCAGCTTGAGCGGGGGGAACACCGGGGAGCTGTTTTTT. The J gene is TRBJ2-2, the V gene TRBV5-1, with TRBD2 matching over 8 bases. The trim removed 1 base at V and 1 base at J, leaving 0 bases unmatched. In germline, CDR1 is SGHRS, CDR2 YFSETQ. The CDR3 covers 15 residues.

This clone was counted only a few times. The chain joins TRBV5-6 to TRBJ2-2; TRBD1 or TRBD2 may be the D gene (6 bases each). Germline CDR1 SGHDT, CDR2 YYEEEE. Trimming took 3 bases from V and 3 from J, leaving 18 bases between them. The CDR3 is 17 residues long. CDR3 loop: CASSYPAGRGDTGELFF. Here the CDR3 DNA reads TGTGCCAGCAGCTATCCAGCGGGCAGGGGCGACACCGGGGAGCTGTTTTTT.

This rearrangement joins TRBV6-5 to TRBJ2-6; D unclear. The CDR3 runs to 14 residues. Deletions cut 2 bases from V and 1 base from J, with 3 bases between. The V gene's germline CDR1 is MNHEY and CDR2 SVGAGI. In DNA, the CDR3 is TGTGCCAGCAGTTACCAGTCTGGGGCCAACGTCCTGACTTTC. This gives the protein CASSYQSGANVLTF.

This clone was detected a few times. This sequence joins TRBV7-2 and TRBJ2-7; tentatively, D is TRBD2 (5 bases). Trimming removed 4 bases from V and 0 bases from J, with 10 bases in between. The CDR3 is 14 residues long. Germline CDR1 SGHTA, CDR2 FQGNSA. In DNA, the CDR3 is TGTGCCAGCAGCTACCTCGGGATCTCCTACGAGCAGTACTTC. Its translation: CASSYLGISYEQYF.

This clone was seen once. This chain links TRBV30 with TRBJ2-5, with 7 bases aligning to TRBD2. The CDR3 covers 15 residues. After removal of 0 bases from V and 4 bases from J, the junction contained 8 bases not matched to a gene. Germline V gives CDR1 GTSNPN, CDR2 SVGIG (reference sequence). CDR3 sequence reads: CAWSVGLGARETQYF. The DNA for the CDR3 is TGTGCCTGGAGTGTAGGACTAGGGGCCAGAGAGACCCAGTACTTC.

This clone was counted a few times. The gene calls are TRBV7-8 and TRBJ2-7; D is ambiguous. This CDR3 region has 11 residues. Germline V gene lookup returns CDR1 SGHVS and CDR2 FQNEAQ. Trimming removed 5 bases from V and 2 bases from J, with 4 bases in between. In nucleotides, the CDR3 is TGTGCCAGCAGCCCTACCTACGAGCAGTACTTC. Translating gives CASSPTYEQYF. The whole variable domain, remainder taken from reference TRBV7-8 and TRBJ2-7, is GAGVSQSPRYKVAKRGQDVALRCDPISGHVSLFWYQQALGQGPEFLTYFQNEAQLDKSGLPSDRFFAERPEGSVSTLKIQRTQQEDSAVYLCASSPTYEQYFGPGTRLTVT.

The chain combines TRBV7-2 with TRBJ2-2, with 7 nucleotides matching TRBD1. CDR1 SGHTA and CDR2 FQGNSA come from the germline V gene. The CDR3 loop spans 17 amino acids. Losses at the gene ends were 4 bases for V and 6 bases for J; bases not matched to a gene: 14. CDR3 protein: CASSSGPDRAAAGELFF. CDR3 bases: TGTGCCAGCAGCTCTGGGCCTGACAGGGCGGCGGCCGGGGAGCTGTTTTTT. Based on the CDR3 plus reference TRBV7-2 and TRBJ2-2, the full variable domain is GAGVSQSPSNKVTEKGKDVELRCDPISGHTALYWYRQSLGQGLEFLIYFQGNSAPDKSGLPSDRFSAERTGGSVSTLTIQRTQQEDSAVYLCASSSGPDRAAAGELFFGEGSRLTVL.

The chain combines TRBV5-4 with TRBJ1-1, with a tentative D call TRBD1 (6 bases). V was trimmed by 0 bases and J by 10 bases, leaving 16 bases between them. Germline V gene lookup returns CDR1 SGHNT and CDR2 YYREEE (reference sequence). This CDR3 contains 14 residues. The DNA of the CDR3 is TGTGCCAGCAGCTTGGCTGGGGGGCTCGGAGGAGCTTTCTTT. Protein product: CASSLAGGLGGAFF.

The chain carries TRBV30 and TRBJ2-4, with D uncertain. The germline gives CDR1 GTSNPN, CDR2 SVGIG (reference sequence). V was cut by 2 bases and J by 0 bases, with 11 bases left in between. The CDR3 sequence is 15 residues long. The chain's CDR3 is CAWSPIQLAKNIQYF. CDR3 DNA: TGTGCCTGGAGTCCTATCCAGCTAGCCAAAAACATTCAGTACTTC.

This chain joins TRBV30 and TRBJ1-1, with D possibly being TRBD1 (5 bases). The CDR3 sequence is 13 residues long. CDR1 is GTSNPN, CDR2 SVGIG, per germline (reference sequence). V was shortened by 0 bases and J by 5 bases, with 10 bases between the two germline ends. The CDR3 protein is CAWSVAGKTEAFF. DNA of the CDR3: TGTGCCTGGAGTGTGGCAGGGAAGACTGAAGCTTTCTTT.

V usage is TRBV6-6 and J usage is TRBJ1-5, with a possible D match to TRBD1 (6 bases). Germline V gene sequence: CDR1 MNHNY, CDR2 SVGAGI (reference sequence). V lost 0 bases and J 6 bases, leaving 15 bases between the germline ends. CDR3 size: 16 residues. The CDR3: CASSYSSGGQAQPQHF. The CDR3, as DNA: TGTGCCAGCAGTTACTCGAGTGGGGGCCAGGCTCAGCCCCAGCATTTT.

The chain joins TRBV7-8 to TRBJ2-7; TRBD1 aligns across 8 bases. Germline CDR1 and CDR2: SGHVS and FQNEAQ. CDR3 length equals 15 residues. V lost 5 bases, J lost 5 bases, and 11 bases stayed unmatched. CDR3 nucleotides: TGTGCCAGCAGCCCGTACCTACAGGGGGTAGACGAGCAGTACTTC. Its translation is CASSPYLQGVDEQYF.

V gene TRBV6-5 combines with J gene TRBJ1-2; TRBD1 is a possible D gene (5 bases). Looked up from germline, CDR1 is MNHEY and CDR2 is SVGAGI. V lost 4 bases, J lost 2 bases, and 14 bases lay in between. The CDR3 runs 15 residues. CDR3 coding DNA: TGTGCCAGCAGTTTCGACAGTGCTCTCAACTATGGCTACACCTTC. Translation: CASSFDSALNYGYTF.

This clone occurred a few times. The rearrangement links TRBV30 to TRBJ1-1; D is undetermined. Trimming stripped 1 base from V and 5 bases from J, with 11 bases between. Germline CDR1 reads GTSNPN; CDR2 reads SVGIG (reference sequence). The CDR3 covers 13 residues. The CDR3 protein is CAWSANLRTEAFF. The CDR3 DNA follows: TGTGCCTGGAGTGCGAACCTCAGGACTGAAGCTTTCTTT.

This sequence joins TRBV10-3 and TRBJ1-5, with D unclear. The germline CDR1 and CDR2 sequences are ENHRY and SYGVKD. This CDR3 is 13 amino acids long. V dropped 10 bases and J dropped 0 bases, with 10 bases sitting between them. For the CDR3, the DNA is TGTGCCACGACTGACAATAGCAATCAGCCCCAGCATTTT. As protein: CATTDNSNQPQHF.

This clone was observed a single time. V and J are TRBV11-1 and TRBJ1-1; 8 positions agree with TRBD1. Germline CDR1 reads SGHAT; CDR2 reads FQDESV (reference sequence). This CDR3 is 15 amino acids long. The J segment lost 1 base and the V segment lost 5 bases, leaving 6 bases of the junction unmatched. The CDR3 sequence: CASSARQGKNTEAFF. CDR3 nucleotides: TGTGCCAGCAGCGCCCGACAGGGGAAGAACACTGAAGCTTTCTTT.

The J gene is TRBJ1-1, the V gene TRBV28; D is uncertain. The V end lost 2 bases, the J end lost 10 bases, and 14 bases lay between the germline ends. Germline V gene lookup returns CDR1 MDHEN and CDR2 SYDVKM. This CDR3 region has 13 residues. CDR3 in DNA: TGTGCCAGCAGTTTAGTCGGACGGCGAATAGCTTTCTTT. Its translation is CASSLVGRRIAFF.

This clone was seen a few times. This chain joins TRBV4-1 and TRBJ1-2; TRBD1 matches at 7 bases. The CDR3 length is 15 residues. Germline V gene data show CDR1 as MGHRA and CDR2 as YSYEKL. Trimming cost V 0 bases and J 5 bases; bases outside gene matches: 6. Here the CDR3 DNA reads TGCGCCAGCAGCCAAGATCTAGCAGGGGGATATGGCTACACCTTC. This encodes CASSQDLAGGYGYTF.

The rearrangement joins TRBV29-1 to TRBJ2-2; 9 bases align to TRBD2. Trimming at V came to 5 bases and at J to 6 bases, leaving 13 bases not matched to a gene. This CDR3 contains 16 residues. Germline V gives CDR1 SQVTM, CDR2 ANQGSEA. CDR3 sequence: CSVLPFRTSVSGELFF. The CDR3 bases are TGCAGCGTTCTACCCTTTCGGACTAGCGTGTCCGGGGAGCTGTTTTTT.

This clone was detected once. This chain joins TRBV7-2 and TRBJ1-2; 9 bases map to TRBD1. The CDR3 loop spans 16 amino acids. Trimming at V came to 4 bases and at J to 2 bases, leaving 8 bases not matched to a gene. In germline, CDR1 is SGHTA, CDR2 FQGNSA. Written as DNA, the CDR3 is TGTGCCAGCAGCTCAGAAGACAGGGGGTTAAACTATGGCTACACCTTC. Encoded protein: CASSSEDRGLNYGYTF.

The chain links TRBV29-1 to TRBJ2-6, with 15 bases identical to TRBD2. The germline gives CDR1 SQVTM, CDR2 ANQGSEA. The CDR3 contains 17 residues. J was trimmed by 3 bases and V by 6 bases; bases with no gene match: 6. The CDR3 DNA follows: TGCAGCGTCGAGGGACTAGCGGGAGGAGGTGGGGCCAACGTCCTGACTTTC. Its protein product is CSVEGLAGGGGANVLTF.

This clone showed up just a few times. At the DNA level, this CDR3 is encoded by other sequences in the same sample as well. The J gene is TRBJ1-2, the V gene TRBV19; D unclear. V gave up 3 bases and J gave up 4 bases, with 3 bases separating them. The CDR3 is 11 amino acids. CDR1 is LNHDA and CDR2 is SQIVND in the germline V gene (reference sequence). CDR3 nucleotide sequence: TGTGCCAGTAGTATTGGCTATGGCTACACCTTC. Protein product: CASSIGYGYTF.

This clone has only one observation. The gene calls are TRBV5-6 and TRBJ2-7; 7 bases are shared with TRBD1. The CDR3 runs 15 residues. Germline lookup yields CDR1 SGHDT and CDR2 YYEEEE. With V trimmed by 3 bases and J by 3 bases, 9 bases remained unmatched. This CDR3 is CASSSWTGNNYEQYF. The CDR3, as DNA: TGTGCCAGCAGCTCGTGGACAGGAAATAACTACGAGCAGTACTTC. Full variable domain (remainder filled in from reference TRBV5-6 and TRBJ2-7): DAGVTQSPTHLIKTRGQQVTLRCSPKSGHDTVSWYQQALGQGPQFIFQYYEEEERQRGNFPDRFSGHQFPNYSSELNVNALLLGDSALYLCASSSWTGNNYEQYFGPGTRLTVT.

This clone was seen more than once but under ten times. The V gene is TRBV6-5, the J gene TRBJ1-5; 9 nucleotides align to TRBD1. Trimming cost V 4 bases and J 6 bases; bases outside gene matches: 1. From germline, CDR1 is MNHEY and CDR2 SVGAGI. CDR3 length: 13 residues. The CDR3 sequence: CASSSDRGQPQHF. DNA for the CDR3: TGTGCCAGCAGTTCGGACAGGGGTCAGCCCCAGCATTTT.

For this clone: Different DNA sequences within this sample yield the same CDR3. The chain combines TRBV5-1 with TRBJ2-3, with 7 bases matching TRBD2. J gave up 4 bases and V 0 bases, and 2 bases lay outside the gene matches. Germline CDR1 and CDR2: SGHRS and YFSETQ. The CDR3 loop spans 14 amino acids. The CDR3 DNA reads as TGCGCCAGCAGCTTGGCTAGCGGCCCAGATACGCAGTATTTT. Translated, it gives CASSLASGPDTQYF.

This chain connects TRBV6-6 to TRBJ1-5; tentative D call: TRBD1 (5 bases). CDR1 and CDR2 from the germline V gene are MNHNY and SVGAGI (reference sequence). The CDR3 totals 13 residues. Between the trimmed V and J ends, which lost 6 bases and 4 bases, there was a span of 10 bases. The CDR3 here is CASRPQGNQPQHF. Here the CDR3 DNA reads TGTGCCAGCAGACCCCAGGGAAATCAGCCCCAGCATTTT.

Only a few counts were recorded for this clone. The chain couples TRBV2 to TRBJ2-5, with 10 nucleotides matching TRBD1. Germline lookup yields CDR1 SNHLY and CDR2 FYNNEI. This CDR3 has 15 amino acids. The V and J ends lost 4 bases and 5 bases, in that order; junction bases with no gene match: 7. The CDR3 DNA sequence: TGTGCCAGCAGTGTGGGACAGGGGATTCGCGAGACCCAGTACTTC. The encoded protein is CASSVGQGIRETQYF.

This clone came up once. The chain couples TRBV2 to TRBJ2-3, with D possibly matching TRBD1 (6 bases). CDR1 is SNHLY and CDR2 is FYNNEI in the germline V gene. Trimming cost V 6 bases and J 2 bases, with 15 bases left between them. The length of the CDR3 is 15 residues. This CDR3 reads CASSNRVTNTDTQYF. The CDR3 DNA reads TGTGCCAGCAGCAACAGGGTTACCAACACAGATACGCAGTATTTT.

The chain joins TRBV5-6 to TRBJ1-1; TRBD1 might be the D (5 bases). Germline V CDR1 and CDR2: SGHDT, YYEEEE. The ends were cut back, 3 bases at V and 4 bases at J, with 25 bases in the middle. This CDR3 region has 18 residues. CDR3 DNA: TGTGCCAGCAGCTCCCTTCAGGGTATTCCACTGCGGGGCACTGAAGCTTTCTTT. This sequence encodes CASSSLQGIPLRGTEAFF. Using reference TRBV5-6 and TRBJ1-1 for the parts outside the CDR3, the full variable domain is DAGVTQSPTHLIKTRGQQVTLRCSPKSGHDTVSWYQQALGQGPQFIFQYYEEEERQRGNFPDRFSGHQFPNYSSELNVNALLLGDSALYLCASSSLQGIPLRGTEAFFGQGTRLTVV.

This clone was picked up one time. The CDR3 sequence is CASSESRGYGYTF. CDR3 in DNA: TGTGCCAGCAGTGAATCCAGAGGCTATGGCTACACCTTC. This chain uses TRBV25-1 with TRBJ1-2; D is ambiguous. Germline V lookup: CDR1 MGHDK, CDR2 SYGVNS. Trimming took 1 base from V and 4 from J, leaving 7 bases between them. The CDR3 spans 13 residues.